This TCR beta chain was found in a study of vaccination effects on CD4 cells after COVID-19 (dated by TCRdb to the early 2020s). In the study overall: Across the study, the median time from the second dose to post-vaccine sampling was 72 days (range 14 to 241). SARS-CoV-2 spike-specific CD4+ TCR repertoires from before and after mRNA vaccination were compared in COVID-19 convalescent patients and in infection-naive vaccine recipients. Altogether, around 11 COVID-19 convalescent patients and a few SARS-CoV-2-naive healthy vaccine recipients made up the full study. Cultures from other donors in the study were sequenced using the Oncomine TCR Beta short-read assay on an Illumina iSeq 100. Study-wide conclusions, independent of this receptor: The study was limited by a small number of convalescent patients, and early post-infection timepoints were lacking. Both infection-induced and vaccine-induced clones contracted markedly at late post-vaccination timepoints, which is consistent with waning T cell responses. In healthy vaccine recipients, vaccine-induced clones were almost all SARS-CoV-2 mono-reactive, with only 1 of 255 being cross-reactive with common cold coronaviruses.

From the cysteine up to the phenylalanine, the CDR3 has a length of 12 residues. Solely the CDR3 DNA is kept, with 36 bases framed from the first base. Between the V and J ends, shortened by 5 bases and 0 bases respectively, the junction contains 2 bases. The CDR1 and CDR2 encoded by the germline V gene are SNHLY and FYNNEI. The library was generated by the immunoSEQ multiplex PCR assay. DNA from the cultured and isolated CD4+ T cells underwent TCR beta CDR3 sequencing. Per the original workflow: Non-productive TCR sequences were discarded, and reads were trimmed to the CDR3 region, with only CDR3s of 7 or more amino acids retained. Antigen-specific clonotypes were identified using the MANAFEST web app by comparison of expansion in peptide wells against reference cultures. To count as positive, a clone had to show expansion at FDR<0.05 compared with the reference and with all other wells, an odds ratio above 5, and a frequency above 0.1% in two replicate wells. A clonotype was called cross-reactive if it was significantly expanded both in SARS-CoV-2 spike wells and in at least one common cold coronavirus spike condition. CDR3 similarity was assessed by Levenshtein distance with the stringdist R package, and unrooted trees were built with ape in R 3.6.1. TCRdb took this table from immuneACCESS and kept in-frame rearrangements with V and J called. Such tables lack part of the clones; where checked against another copy, unresolved V genes explain under half of the gap, and the rest is unexplained. The V and J calls and clone size were taken over from that table, and D and trimming were inferred from the DNA. The sample records roughly 23,000 clones, roughly 73% of which are singletons. The ten largest clones represent around 23% of the sample.

In the ViraFEST assay, PBMC were stimulated with viral peptide pools, and TCR sequencing was then used to find antigen-specific CD4+ T cell clonotypes based on their expansion. After less than 13 days of culture, CD4+ T cells were isolated with the EasySep CD4+ T cell isolation kit. Each participant got two doses of an mRNA SARS-CoV-2 vaccine, either BNT162b2 or mRNA-1273. None of the healthy vaccine recipients had a prior SARS-CoV-2 infection, which was confirmed by nucleocapsid antibody tests that came back negative both before and after vaccination. A few million PBMC per well were cultured with roughly 10 ug/ml peptides in IMDM containing around 5% human AB serum, about 9.6 IU/ml IL-2 and gentamicin. Half of the culture medium was replaced with fresh IL-2-containing medium on days 3 and 7. Unless otherwise noted, each peptide stimulation condition was cultured in triplicate wells. Using Ficoll-Paque Plus gradient centrifugation, PBMC were separated from whole blood and then either used fresh or cryopreserved at -140C. The overlapping peptide pools covered the spike proteins of SARS-CoV-2 as well as those of the common cold coronaviruses HCoV-NL63, HCoV-OC43 and HCoV-229E. Genomic DNA was extracted from cultured CD4+ T cells with the QIAamp micro DNA kit.

In the case of this clone: Its antigen target is currently unknown. Qualities for individual bases were not recorded, and no much larger clone is one base off.

The receptor comes from a human donor who received a COVID-19 vaccine. The chain couples TRBV2 to TRBJ1-3; the D gene is not confidently resolved. Sequences were derived from CD4+ T cells from PBMCs cultured with HCoV-NL63 spike peptides, sampled after COVID-19 vaccination. Sample cell subset or site, as interpreted from the label and publication: HCoV-NL63 spike overlapping peptide pool stimulation. DNA sequence: TGTGCCAGCAGTACCTCTGGAAACACCATATATTTT. Its protein is CASSTSGNTIYF.